The source of this TCR beta chain is a study of T cell repertoires in aging, cancer and after chemotherapy. Study summary: Donor ages fell into six groups from 30 or younger up to 70 or older. Findings and caveats of the study: Untreated cancer patients had significantly lower blood TCR diversity than age-matched healthy donors. Rebound thymic output was suggested by rising median generation probability during chemotherapy in each cancer cohort.

This clonotype came up a few times. Its antigen is unknown. The V gene's germline CDR1 is SGHNT and CDR2 YYREEE (reference sequence). The CDR3 length is 14 residues. V was trimmed by 3 bases and J by 0 bases, leaving 8 bases between them. TRB rearrangements spanning V, D and J were amplified using mixed TRB-A/B primers. One entry per CDR3 protein results from TCRdb running MiXCR on the multiplex PCR reads. The sample consists of 4,000 or so distinct CDR3 sequences, roughly 30% of them appearing once. Amplification of TCR beta used genomic DNA extracted from peripheral blood. The sample comprised blood. The clonotype was recovered from a human donor in good health. This chain links TRBV5-4 with TRBJ2-3, with no clear D. The CDR3 DNA follows: TGTGCCAGCAGCTCAGACGTTAGCACAGATACGCAGTATTTT. Encoded protein: CASSSDVSTDTQYF.